Listed below are T cell receptor beta chains from one sample, sequenced in a study of radiation and T cells in renal cell carcinoma. Data came from immunoSEQ multiplex PCR; TCRdb stores just in-frame clones and leaves some out. The table lists about 130,000 clones, approximately 85% of them singletons. The sample here was blood, taken from a patient whose treatment included radiotherapy and nephrectomy. These receptors were taken from a man aged 50 or older with renal cell carcinoma. The CDR3 runs from the conserved cysteine through the conserved F or W. D genes are given only for firm matches. The listing skips clone size in some rows; elsewhere it reads once, few, many or a size class.

clone_size,v_call,d_call,j_call,cdr3_nt,cdr3_aa
-,TRBV19,TRBD2,TRBJ2-1,TGTGCCAGTAGTATAGTGGCGGGAGGGCCTTACTACAATGAGCAGTTCTTC,CASSIVAGGPYYNEQFF
-,TRBV30,TRBD1,TRBJ1-6,TGTGCCTGGATAAGGACAGGGGGAGGCCATAATTCACCCCTCCACTTT,CAWIRTGGGHNSPLHF
-,TRBV18,TRBD1,TRBJ2-3,TGTGCCAGTGGAGGACAGGATGGAAGCACAGATACGCAGTATTTT,CASGGQDGSTDTQYF
-,TRBV4-3,TRBD1,TRBJ1-2,TGCGCCAGCAGCCAAGATGTTGGGACAGGGGGCCGCTACACCTTC,CASSQDVGTGGRYTF
-,TRBV2,-,TRBJ1-6,TGTGCCGGTACGGGTCCCCGTAATTCACCCCTCCACTTT,CAGTGPRNSPLHF
once,TRBV30,-,TRBJ1-5,TGTGCCTGGACTCAGTCGGGCAGCTTTCAGCCCCAGCATTTT,CAWTQSGSFQPQHF
medium-sized,TRBV27,-,TRBJ2-7,TGTGCCAGCAGTTTAGCGGGGCCCACCCTGTACGAGCAGTACTTC,CASSLAGPTLYEQYF
-,TRBV6-6,-,TRBJ1-2,TGTGCCAGCAGCACCCCGAGGGACGCGTATGGCTACACCTTC,CASSTPRDAYGYTF
-,TRBV7-7,-,TRBJ2-7,TGTGCTAGCAGCTTCGATGTGGGGGACGAGCAGTACTTC,CASSFDVGDEQYF
once,TRBV4-3,-,TRBJ1-5,TGCGCCAGCAGCCGGGCAGAAAATCAGCCCCAGCATTTT,CASSRAENQPQHF
-,TRBV13,TRBD2,TRBJ2-1,TGTGCCAGCAGCTTAAGAGGACTAGCGGGGGGATCCCACTACAATGAGCAGTTCTTC,CASSLRGLAGGSHYNEQFF
-,TRBV4-1,-,TRBJ2-7,TGCGCCAGCAGCCAAGATCATAACAGCGGCTACGAGCAGTACTTC,CASSQDHNSGYEQYF
-,TRBV5-1,TRBD2,TRBJ2-2,TGCGCCAGCAGCTTAGGTAGCGGGCATGTCGGGGAGCTGTTTTTT,CASSLGSGHVGELFF
-,TRBV18,-,TRBJ1-1,TGTGCCAGCTCACCAGCTTGGGGGCCGCACACTGAAGCTTTCTTT,CASSPAWGPHTEAFF
-,TRBV14,-,TRBJ1-2,TGTGCCAGCAGCGCGGACACGAACTATGGCTACACCTTC,CASSADTNYGYTF
-,TRBV2,-,TRBJ1-1,TGTGCCAGCAGAGGGTATAGTATGAACACTGAAGCTTTCTTT,CASRGYSMNTEAFF
-,TRBV6-1,-,TRBJ1-3,TGTGCCAGCAGTGAGGTGGGTTTCTCTGGAAACACCATATATTTT,CASSEVGFSGNTIYF
-,TRBV6-1,TRBD2,TRBJ2-1,TGTGCCAGCAGTGGGCAAGCGGGGGCGGACAATGAGCAGTTCTTC,CASSGQAGADNEQFF
-,TRBV6-6,TRBD2,TRBJ2-1,TGTGCCAGCAGTTACGCGCCTAGCGGGGGCCGTAATGAGCAGTTCTTC,CASSYAPSGGRNEQFF
-,TRBV2,TRBD1,TRBJ1-1,TGTGCCAGCAGTGGGACAGGGGGAGGCACTGAAGCTTTCTTT,CASSGTGGGTEAFF
-,TRBV2,TRBD1,TRBJ1-1,TGTGCCGGAACCGGGACAGGGGGCACTGAAGCTTTCTTT,CAGTGTGGTEAFF
-,TRBV28,-,TRBJ2-2,TGTGCCAGCAGACCCGGGGGCGGGGAGCTGTTTTTT,CASRPGGGELFF
-,TRBV2,TRBD1,TRBJ2-7,TGTGCCAGCAGACAGGGGCCGACCTACGAGCAGTACTTC,CASRQGPTYEQYF
-,TRBV7-8,TRBD1,TRBJ2-5,TGTGCCAGCAGCTTGGACAGGCAAGAGACCCAGTACTTC,CASSLDRQETQYF
few,TRBV4-2,TRBD2,TRBJ2-7,TGTGCCAGCAGCCAAGGACTAGCGGGCTCCTACGAGCAGTACTTC,CASSQGLAGSYEQYF
-,TRBV28,TRBD1,TRBJ2-5,TGTGCCAGCAGTTTTTGGGGACAGGGGAATCTCGCAGGAGAGACCCAGTACTTC,CASSFWGQGNLAGETQYF
few,TRBV19,-,TRBJ1-1,TGTGCCAGTAGTATAGTTGCAGGCCTGAACACTGAAGCTTTCTTT,CASSIVAGLNTEAFF
-,TRBV6-6,TRBD1,TRBJ1-5,TGTGCCAGCAGGCCCGGGACAGGGATGGGTCAGCCCCAGCATTTT,CASRPGTGMGQPQHF
-,TRBV7-2,TRBD1,TRBJ2-7,TGTGCCAGCAGCTTAGATGCGACAGGGGTCGACGAGCAGTACTTC,CASSLDATGVDEQYF
-,TRBV19,TRBD1,TRBJ2-7,TGTGCCAGTGGACAGGGAGCGGGCTACGAGCAGTACTTC,CASGQGAGYEQYF
-,TRBV20-1,-,TRBJ1-5,TGCAGTGCTCGAGGAAATCAGCCCCAGCATTTT,CSARGNQPQHF